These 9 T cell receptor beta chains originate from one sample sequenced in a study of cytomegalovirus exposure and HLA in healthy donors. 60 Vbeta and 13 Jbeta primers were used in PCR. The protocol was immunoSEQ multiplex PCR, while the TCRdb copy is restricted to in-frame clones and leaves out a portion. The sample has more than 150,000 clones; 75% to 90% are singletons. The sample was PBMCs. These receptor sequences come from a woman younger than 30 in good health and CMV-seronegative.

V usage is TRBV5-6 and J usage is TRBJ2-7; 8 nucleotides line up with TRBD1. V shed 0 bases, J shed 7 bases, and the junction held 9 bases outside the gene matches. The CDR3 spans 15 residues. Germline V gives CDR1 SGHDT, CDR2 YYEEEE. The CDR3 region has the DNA TGTGCCAGCAGCTTGGATTTGCAGGGGGCGGGAGAGCAGTACTTC. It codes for CASSLDLQGAGEQYF.

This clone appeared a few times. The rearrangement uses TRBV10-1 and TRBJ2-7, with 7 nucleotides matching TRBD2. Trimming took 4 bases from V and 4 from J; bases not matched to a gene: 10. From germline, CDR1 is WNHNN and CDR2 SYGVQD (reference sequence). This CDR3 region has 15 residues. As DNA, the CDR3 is TGCGCCAGCAGTGGTACCGGGGAGGGGATATACGAGCAGTACTTC. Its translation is CASSGTGEGIYEQYF.

DNA for the CDR3: TGTGCCAGCAGTACGACAGGGTATAATGAAGCTTTCTTT. Encoded protein: CASSTTGYNEAFF. The chain is built from TRBV2 and TRBJ1-1; 7 bases align to TRBD1. The ends lost 5 bases at V and 7 bases at J; junction bases unmatched: 7. The CDR3 spans 13 residues. Germline V gives CDR1 SNHLY, CDR2 FYNNEI. The whole variable domain, filled in from reference TRBV2 and TRBJ1-1, reads EPEVTQTPSHQVTQMGQEVILRCVPISNHLYFYWYRQILGQKVEFLVSFYNNEISEKSEIFDDQFSVERPDGSNFTLKIRSTKLEDSAMYFCASSTTGYNEAFFGQGTRLTVV.

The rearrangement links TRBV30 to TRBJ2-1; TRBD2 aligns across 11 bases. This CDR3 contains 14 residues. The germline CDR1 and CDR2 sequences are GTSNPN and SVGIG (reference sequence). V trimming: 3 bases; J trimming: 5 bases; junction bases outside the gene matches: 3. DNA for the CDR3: TGTGCCTGGAGCCTTAGCGGGGGGGACAATGAGCAGTTCTTC. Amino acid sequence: CAWSLSGGDNEQFF.

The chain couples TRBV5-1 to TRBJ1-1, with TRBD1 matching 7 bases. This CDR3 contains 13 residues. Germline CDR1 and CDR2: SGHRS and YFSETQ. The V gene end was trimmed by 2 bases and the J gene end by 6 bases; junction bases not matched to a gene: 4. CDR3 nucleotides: TGCGCCAGCAGCTTAGAGGGGGCCTCTGAAGCTTTCTTT. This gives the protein CASSLEGASEAFF.

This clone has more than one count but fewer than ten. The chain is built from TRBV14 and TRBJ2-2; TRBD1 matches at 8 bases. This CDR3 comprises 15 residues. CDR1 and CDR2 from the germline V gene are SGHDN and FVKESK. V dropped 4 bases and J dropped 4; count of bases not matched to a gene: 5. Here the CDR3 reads CASSRTGWATGELFF. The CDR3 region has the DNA TGTGCCAGCAGCCGGACAGGGTGGGCCACCGGGGAGCTGTTTTTT.

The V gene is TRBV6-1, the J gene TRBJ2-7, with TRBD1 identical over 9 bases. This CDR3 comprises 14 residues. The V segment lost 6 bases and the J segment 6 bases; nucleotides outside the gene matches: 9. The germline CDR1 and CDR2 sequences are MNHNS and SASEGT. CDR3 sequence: CASSLGQGIGEQYF. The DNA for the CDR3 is TGTGCCAGCAGCTTAGGACAGGGGATTGGCGAGCAGTACTTC.

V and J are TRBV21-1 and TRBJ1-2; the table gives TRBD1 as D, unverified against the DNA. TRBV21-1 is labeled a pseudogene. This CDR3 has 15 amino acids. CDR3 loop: CASSSQGVQNYGYTF. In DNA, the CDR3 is TGTGCCAGCAGCTCCCAAGGGGTGCAAAACTATGGCTACACCTTC.

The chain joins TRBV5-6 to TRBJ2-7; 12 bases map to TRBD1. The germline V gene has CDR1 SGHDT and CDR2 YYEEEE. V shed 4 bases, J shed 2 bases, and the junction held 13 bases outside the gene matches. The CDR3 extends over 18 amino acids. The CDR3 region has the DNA TGTGCCAGCAGCGGGACAGGGGGCGGGCATAGTGTTACCTACGAGCAGTACTTC. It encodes CASSGTGGGHSVTYEQYF.